The entry below describes one T cell receptor beta chain. These data come from a study of CD8+CD57+ T cells in acquired aplastic anemia. The study profiled TCR beta VDJ and CDR3 using genomic DNA as template. Each CDR3 protein gets one entry after TCRdb re-called the reads with MiXCR. The table lists 200,000 or so distinct CDR3 sequences, about three fifths of them singletons, with around 42% in the top ten. V lost 1 base and J 8 bases, leaving 14 bases between the germline ends. CDR1 and CDR2 (germline): DFQATT, SNEGSKA (reference sequence). CDR3 size: 14 residues. The sequenced sample consisted of sorted CD4+, CD8+, or CD8+CD57+ T cells (not recorded which) from PBMCs. The sequence came from a human donor with severe aplastic anemia or a healthy control (not recorded which). V and J are TRBV20-1 and TRBJ1-4; tentatively, D is TRBD1 (5 bases). Written as DNA, the CDR3 is TGCAGTGCTAGAGCCTATCAGGGTAGCGAAAAACTGTTTTTT. It encodes CSARAYQGSEKLFF.